These 18 T cell receptor beta chains came from one sample sequenced in a study of Ad26.COV2.S vaccination and SARS-CoV-2 variants (dated by TCRdb to about 2021). Library prep was done by the immunoSEQ multiplex PCR assay. TCRdb carries this immuneACCESS record with in-frame sequences only. Its versions omit some clonotypes, under half of them owing to an unresolved V gene in the studies checked, with the rest unexplained. A total of about 440,000 clones appear in this sample, roughly 91% of them only once. Together, the top ten hold more than 3.5% of the sample. The treatment or condition label, read with the paper, signifies: around 19 received Ad26.COV2.S at low or high dose, single or two shots; five or six received placebo; per-sample allocation not given. For vaccine and placebo recipients, the sequenced repertoires came from samples collected on day 63 after the first injection. The source was peripheral blood, collected in a trial of Ad26.COV2.S vaccine versus placebo. The receptors were gathered from a person between 18 and 65 years old who received the Ad26.COV2.S COVID-19 vaccine or a placebo.

The chain carries TRBV11-1 and TRBJ2-2; 8 bases fit TRBD1. Germline values: CDR1 SGHAT, CDR2 FQDESV (reference sequence). This CDR3 comprises 15 residues. Trimming cost V 5 bases and J 6 bases; bases outside gene matches: 8. The CDR3 region is CASSLDRTGPGELFF. The CDR3 coding sequence is TGTGCCAGCAGCCTAGATAGGACAGGGCCCGGGGAGCTGTTTTTT. The full variable domain, completed using reference TRBV11-1 and TRBJ2-2, is EAEVAQSPRYKITEKSQAVAFWCDPISGHATLYWYRQILGQGPELLVQFQDESVVDDSQLPKDRFSAERLKGVDSTLKIQPAELGDSAMYLCASSLDRTGPGELFFGEGSRLTVL.

The chain recombines TRBV29-1 with TRBJ2-1, with 8 bases lining up with TRBD2. Germline values: CDR1 SQVTM, CDR2 ANQGSEA. The V gene end was trimmed by 3 bases and the J gene end by 10 bases; junction bases not matched to a gene: 5. The CDR3 extends over 12 amino acids. CDR3 residues: CSVDPASGEQFF. In DNA form, the CDR3 reads TGCAGCGTTGACCCCGCTAGCGGGGAGCAGTTCTTC.

The CDR3 bases are TGTGCCAGCAGCGTATCGGGGGCCTCTTACACCGGGGAGCTGTTTTTT. Protein: CASSVSGASYTGELFF. This chain connects TRBV9 to TRBJ2-2; D possibly uses TRBD1 or TRBD2 (6 bases each). From germline, CDR1 is SGDLS and CDR2 YYNGEE. The length of the CDR3 is 16 residues. The ends were cut back, 1 base at V and 3 bases at J, with 13 bases in the middle.

The chain is built from TRBV5-8 and TRBJ2-7; 11 bases are shared with TRBD2. The CDR3 runs to 15 residues. CDR1 and CDR2 (germline): SGHTS, YDEGEE. The trim removed 4 bases at V and 2 bases at J, leaving 5 bases unmatched. CDR3 DNA: TGTGCCAGCAGCCTGACTAGCGGGAACCCCTACGAGCAGTACTTC. Its protein is CASSLTSGNPYEQYF.

This chain links TRBV28 with TRBJ2-7, with unresolved D. In germline, CDR1 is MDHEN, CDR2 SYDVKM. This CDR3 has 12 amino acids. The V end lost 5 bases, the J end lost 3 bases, and 8 bases lay between the germline ends. CDR3 sequence reads: CASSPQNYEQYF. CDR3 nucleotides: TGTGCCAGCAGTCCACAAAACTACGAGCAGTACTTC.

The DNA of the CDR3 is TGTGCCAGCAGTTACGGAGTGGCTTCACCACTCTACGAGCAGTACTTC. Protein sequence: CASSYGVASPLYEQYF. The rearrangement joins TRBV6-2 or TRBV6-3 to TRBJ2-7; D is uncertain. CDR1 is MNHEY, CDR2 SVGEGT, per germline. This CDR3 is 16 amino acids long. Trimming took 2 bases from V and 3 from J, leaving 17 bases between them.

The J gene is TRBJ1-3, the V gene TRBV5-5; 8 nucleotides line up with TRBD1. The CDR3 contains 16 residues. The germline V gene encodes CDR1 SGHKS and CDR2 YYEKEE (reference sequence). Trimming took 4 bases from V and 3 from J; bases not matched to a gene: 9. Here the CDR3 reads CASSSSRDRFGNTIYF. The DNA for the CDR3 is TGTGCCAGCAGCAGCTCGAGGGACAGGTTTGGAAACACCATATATTTT.

This rearrangement joins TRBV5-1 to TRBJ1-2; the match to TRBD1 covers 10 bases. Per the germline V gene, CDR1 is SGHRS and CDR2 is YFSETQ. This CDR3 contains 14 residues. J was trimmed by 7 bases and V by 0 bases; bases with no gene match: 3. The CDR3 nucleotides are TGCGCCAGCAGCTTGGACCGGGACAGGGGTGGCTACACCTTC. Protein sequence: CASSLDRDRGGYTF.

This clone appeared once. This chain uses TRBV19 with TRBJ2-2, with D unclear. The germline V gene encodes CDR1 LNHDA and CDR2 SQIVND (reference sequence). The CDR3 runs to 13 residues. V lost 0 bases, J lost 7 bases, and 6 bases lay in between. The CDR3 region is CASSIDRDGELFF. The CDR3 coding sequence is TGTGCCAGTAGTATAGATAGGGACGGGGAGCTGTTTTTT.

This chain links TRBV5-1 with TRBJ2-3; no definite D call. Germline values: CDR1 SGHRS, CDR2 YFSETQ. There are 12 residues in the CDR3. V lost 4 bases and J 5 bases, leaving 8 bases between the germline ends. The CDR3 loop reads CASSPHVDTQYF. CDR3 coding DNA: TGCGCCAGCAGCCCCCACGTAGATACGCAGTATTTT.

The chain is built from TRBV6-1 and TRBJ2-7, with unresolved D. The CDR3 has 14 residues. The germline V gene has CDR1 MNHNS and CDR2 SASEGT. The V end lost 2 bases, the J end lost 2 bases, and 10 bases lay between the germline ends. Written as DNA, the CDR3 is TGTGCCAGCAGTGAATATACCGGACCCTACGAGCAGTACTTC. It encodes CASSEYTGPYEQYF.

The V and J genes are TRBV6-5 and TRBJ2-5; a weak D match, TRBD1 (5 bases). This CDR3 is 15 amino acids long. V was clipped by 2 bases and J by 1 base, with 11 bases between them. Germline V CDR1 and CDR2: MNHEY, SVGAGI. In nucleotides, the CDR3 is TGTGCCAGCAGTTACCTCGGAAGGGGCCAAGAGACCCAGTACTTC. This codes for CASSYLGRGQETQYF.

V usage is TRBV11-3 and J usage is TRBJ2-1; 7 nucleotides align to TRBD2. This CDR3 is built from 13 residues. Germline V gene sequence: CDR1 SGHNT, CDR2 YENEEA. J gave up 6 bases and V 5 bases, and 4 bases lay outside the gene matches. The DNA of the CDR3 is TGTGCCAGCAGCCTGACTAGCAGCAATGAGCAGTTCTTC. Its protein product is CASSLTSSNEQFF. The variable domain in full, with the rest retrieved from reference TRBV11-3 and TRBJ2-1, is EAGVVQSPRYKIIEKKQPVAFWCNPISGHNTLYWYLQNLGQGPELLIRYENEEAVDDSQLPKDRFSAERLKGVDSTLKIQPAELGDSAVYLCASSLTSSNEQFFGPGTRLTVL.

The CDR3 loop is CASRLQSSGANVLTF. CDR3 bases: TGCGCCAGCAGATTACAGAGCTCTGGGGCCAACGTCCTGACTTTC. The rearrangement uses TRBV5-1 and TRBJ2-6; D is unclear. V was shortened by 5 bases and J by 0 bases, with 9 bases between the two germline ends. The CDR3 has 15 residues. Germline lookup yields CDR1 SGHRS and CDR2 YFSETQ.

The chain combines TRBV5-6 with TRBJ2-2; perhaps TRBD1 as D (6 bases). This CDR3 contains 14 residues. Germline V gives CDR1 SGHDT, CDR2 YYEEEE. Trimming pared 2 bases from V and 4 bases from J, leaving 9 bases between. In DNA, the CDR3 is TGTGCCAGCAGCTTCCAGGGGACCACCGGGGAGCTGTTTTTT. This encodes CASSFQGTTGELFF. The entire variable domain, with the rest obtained from reference TRBV5-6 and TRBJ2-2, is as follows: DAGVTQSPTHLIKTRGQQVTLRCSPKSGHDTVSWYQQALGQGPQFIFQYYEEEERQRGNFPDRFSGHQFPNYSSELNVNALLLGDSALYLCASSFQGTTGELFFGEGSRLTVL.

The chain is built from TRBV9 and TRBJ2-5; 7 bases align to TRBD2. CDR3 length equals 14 residues. Germline CDR1 reads SGDLS; CDR2 reads YYNGEE. V shed 3 bases, J shed 7 bases, and the junction held 9 bases outside the gene matches. The CDR3: CASSADSGGATQYF. Here the CDR3 DNA reads TGTGCCAGCAGCGCGGACTCGGGGGGTGCGACCCAGTACTTC.

V is TRBV7-3 and J is TRBJ2-1, with a weak D call TRBD2 (6 bases). The germline V gene has CDR1 SGHTA and CDR2 FQGTGA. CDR3 size: 16 residues. Trimming pared 5 bases from V and 0 bases from J, leaving 14 bases between. CDR3 DNA sequence: TGTGCCAGCAGCCCCGTAGCGGCTGGCTCCTACAATGAGCAGTTCTTC. This encodes CASSPVAAGSYNEQFF.

Points on this clone: A much more abundant neighbour one base away suggests this may be a read error. Other nucleotide sequences in the sample specify the same CDR3. CDR3 DNA: TGTGCCAGCAGCCGGACAGGGAACTATGGCTACACCTTC. This sequence encodes CASSRTGNYGYTF. This chain links TRBV6-5 with TRBJ1-2, with 8 bases that match TRBD1. This CDR3 is built from 13 residues. With 6 bases clipped from V and 2 bases from J, the junction kept 2 bases outside the gene matches. Germline values: CDR1 MNHEY, CDR2 SVGAGI.